A single sample gave rise to the 13 T cell receptor beta chains below, sequenced in a study of cytotoxic CD8 clonotypes in ibrutinib-treated CLL. Sequencing used immunoSEQ multiplex PCR; TCRdb keeps in-frame clones, though not all of them. The data show approximately 340,000 clones, approximately 67% seen once. Sequenced material: PBMCs, taken after 36 months of ibrutinib treatment. The receptor source for this set is a human donor with chronic lymphocytic leukemia.

The genes are TRBV27 and TRBJ2-7; no firm D call. The CDR3 is 13 residues long. V lost 3 bases, J lost 4 bases, and 10 bases lay in between. CDR1 MNHEY and CDR2 SMNVEV come from the germline V gene (reference sequence). Here the CDR3 DNA reads TGTGCCAGCAGTTTGGGGTCCATTTACGAGCAGTACTTC. Translation gives CASSLGSIYEQYF.

The chain carries TRBV10-1 and TRBJ2-3; unclear D gene. CDR3 length equals 12 residues. V lost 4 bases to trimming and J lost 5 bases, with 7 bases between them. Per germline, CDR1 WNHNN and CDR2 SYGVQD (reference sequence). The CDR3 sequence: CASSVWEDTQYF. CDR3 nucleotide sequence: TGCGCCAGCAGTGTCTGGGAAGATACGCAGTATTTT.

J is TRBJ2-7 and V is TRBV6-1; 13 bases map to TRBD2. The germline V gene has CDR1 MNHNS and CDR2 SASEGT. This CDR3 region has 15 residues. V trimming: 4 bases; J trimming: 2 bases; junction bases outside the gene matches: 2. The CDR3 bases are TGTGCCAGCAGTGTACTAGCGGGAGGGCCCTACGAGCAGTACTTC. This codes for CASSVLAGGPYEQYF.

The chain is built from TRBV6-1 and TRBJ1-5, with TRBD1 identical over 7 bases. The CDR3 contains 15 residues. Germline V gene data show CDR1 as MNHNS and CDR2 as SASEGT. With 6 bases clipped from V and 4 bases from J, the junction kept 9 bases outside the gene matches. CDR3 coding DNA: TGTGCCAGCAGAGCAGGGGGTCAGGGGAATCAGCCCCAGCATTTT. It encodes CASRAGGQGNQPQHF.

CDR3 region: CASSHQLAGGRDTQYF. The DNA for the CDR3 is TGCGCCAGCAGCCATCAACTAGCGGGGGGCCGGGATACGCAGTATTTT. The chain recombines TRBV4-1 with TRBJ2-3, with 12 bases that match TRBD2. The V gene's germline CDR1 is MGHRA and CDR2 YSYEKL. Trimming took 3 bases from V and 6 from J; bases not matched to a gene: 7. The CDR3 covers 16 residues.

V and J are TRBV12-5 and TRBJ1-4; the D gene is possibly TRBD1 (6 bases). Per germline, CDR1 LGHNT and CDR2 FRNRAP. The CDR3 extends over 14 amino acids. The V end was cut by 3 bases, the J end by 7 bases, with 12 bases between. The CDR3 coding sequence is TGTGCTAGTGGTTTCGGGGCACAGGGTGAAAAACTGTTTTTT. Its protein product is CASGFGAQGEKLFF.

The chain joins TRBV29-1 to TRBJ1-1; D is unresolved. The CDR3 covers 12 residues. Germline-derived CDR1 and CDR2 are SQVTM and ANQGSEA. Trimming shortened V by 1 base and J by 11 bases, and 14 bases separated the two germline ends. CDR3 nucleotides: TGCAGCGTTGAAGGAGGACCGAGGAATGCTTTCTTT. Its protein product is CSVEGGPRNAFF.

This clone was seen a single time. V gene TRBV9 combines with J gene TRBJ2-3, with 8 bases fitting TRBD2. The CDR3 extends over 17 amino acids. Germline trimming cut 0 bases from V and 2 bases from J; bases unmatched to any gene: 8. Germline-derived CDR1 and CDR2 are SGDLS and YYNGEE. This chain's CDR3 is CASSVEGLGAHTDTQYF. The CDR3 DNA is TGTGCCAGCAGCGTAGAGGGACTAGGGGCGCACACAGATACGCAGTATTTT.

V is TRBV6-1 and J is TRBJ1-6; D remains ambiguous. There are 13 residues in the CDR3. Germline V CDR1 and CDR2: MNHNS, SASEGT. The V end lost 3 bases, the J end lost 6 bases, and 6 bases lay between the germline ends. CDR3 amino acids: CASSDFGNSPLHF. The CDR3 DNA sequence: TGTGCCAGCAGTGATTTCGGTAATTCACCCCTCCACTTT.

A few counts support this clone. The chain links TRBV27 to TRBJ2-7; 8 bases are a match to TRBD1. Germline V gene sequence: CDR1 MNHEY, CDR2 SMNVEV (reference sequence). With V trimmed by 5 bases and J by 2 bases, 11 bases remained unmatched. The CDR3 runs 16 residues. CDR3 DNA: TGTGCCAGCAGTCCCCTCTCCGGGACAGGTACCTACGAGCAGTACTTC. Its translation is CASSPLSGTGTYEQYF.

The J gene is TRBJ1-3, the V gene TRBV15; TRBD1 matches 10 bases. CDR3 length: 18 amino acids. J lost 0 bases, V lost 0 bases, and 5 bases had no gene match. Germline lookup yields CDR1 LNHNV and CDR2 YYDKDF (reference sequence). In nucleotides, the CDR3 is TGTGCCACCAGCAGAGAAGGACAGGGGGTGTTCTCTGGAAACACCATATATTTT. It translates to CATSREGQGVFSGNTIYF. Using reference TRBV15 and TRBJ1-3 for the parts outside the CDR3, the full variable domain is DAMVIQNPRYQVTQFGKPVTLSCSQTLNHNVMYWYQQKSSQAPKLLFHYYDKDFNNEADTPDNFQSRRPNTSFCFLDIRSPGLGDTAMYLCATSREGQGVFSGNTIYFGEGSWLTVV.

V and J are TRBV28 and TRBJ2-7; 10 bases align to TRBD2. Trimming at V came to 5 bases and at J to 3 bases, leaving 4 bases not matched to a gene. The CDR3 is 14 residues long. Germline V lookup: CDR1 MDHEN, CDR2 SYDVKM. DNA for the CDR3: TGTGCCAGCAGTCTTCGGACTAGCGGCTACGAGCAGTACTTC. It encodes CASSLRTSGYEQYF.

The chain carries TRBV7-3 and TRBJ2-7, with a weak D call TRBD2 (6 bases). V lost 2 bases and J 0 bases, leaving 8 bases between the germline ends. This CDR3 has 14 residues. The germline V gene encodes CDR1 SGHTA and CDR2 FQGTGA. The CDR3 coding sequence is TGTGCCAGCAGCTTAGGGCGGGGCTCCTACGAGCAGTACTTC. Its protein is CASSLGRGSYEQYF.